The rows below give T cell receptor beta chains drawn from one sample of a study of identical twins. One entry per CDR3 protein, called by TCRdb with MiXCR from the 5' RACE reads. This table has around 490,000 distinct CDR3 sequences, about a fifth appearing once. A further study also used this sample, focusing on yellow fever vaccine responses in identical twins.

Source material: CD4+ T cells sorted from blood. Receptor source: a woman aged 18-29 years in good health. Each CDR3 is given with its conserved first and last residue. The D gene is left open where the match is weak.

j_call,d_call,v_call,cdr3_aa
TRBJ2-7,TRBD2,TRBV6-1,CASRAHTGTSGGEQYF
TRBJ1-4,TRBD1,TRBV2,CASMRDRATNEKLFF
TRBJ1-5,.,TRBV6-1,CASRATAYGYQPQHF
TRBJ2-5,TRBD2,TRBV14,CASSQGGRAAETQYF
TRBJ2-1,.,TRBV27,CASSFWLGLRGEQFF
TRBJ2-5,.,TRBV14,CASSQDSLILHF
TRBJ2-7,.,TRBV24-1,CATSDSGGADEQYF
TRBJ1-3,.,TRBV6-1,CASSSQGLSGNTIYF
TRBJ2-1,TRBD1,TRBV6-1,CASSPGTGRYEQFF
TRBJ2-1,.,TRBV7-3,CASSPIAERYNEQFF
TRBJ2-7,TRBD2,TRBV10-3,CAIQERDLSYEQYF
TRBJ2-3,.,TRBV15,CATSRAELVSFDTQYF
TRBJ2-5,TRBD1,TRBV4-1,CASSPGDSPVVETQYF
TRBJ1-4,.,TRBV7-8,CASSLGHQGKKLFF
TRBJ2-1,.,TRBV29-1,CSVEAVLYNEQFF
TRBJ2-2,.,TRBV12-3/TRBV12-4,CASSRIMGLANTGELFF
TRBJ2-1,TRBD1,TRBV5-1,CASSWMGVQGISYNEQFF
TRBJ1-2,.,TRBV7-9,CASSLDRTPWDGYTF
TRBJ1-5,TRBD1,TRBV12-3/TRBV12-4,CASSSGQLNPQPQHF
TRBJ2-7,TRBD1,TRBV28,CASRTGINEQYF
TRBJ1-2,.,TRBV15,CATSRVGQYYGYTF
TRBJ1-1,.,TRBV20-1,CSARGGTHVNTEAFF
TRBJ2-3,.,TRBV7-9,CASSFRLVADTQYF
TRBJ2-1,TRBD2,TRBV14,CASSPSSGVFNEQFF
TRBJ2-2,TRBD1,TRBV10-2,CASRDLQGTGTGELFF
TRBJ2-1,TRBD1,TRBV19,CATPTGQRNEQFF
TRBJ2-1,.,TRBV3-1,CASSRPLVSSYNEQFF
TRBJ2-3,TRBD1,TRBV12-3/TRBV12-4,CASRRDRTTDTQYF
TRBJ2-5,TRBD2,TRBV10-3,CAISDPTEREGLKLQETQYF
TRBJ2-2,TRBD1,TRBV5-1,CASSPTGASNTGELFF
TRBJ1-4,.,TRBV28,CASSGDWSEKLFF
TRBJ2-2,TRBD1,TRBV28,CASGSPRGQGVSGELFF
TRBJ2-3,TRBD1,TRBV6-2/TRBV6-3,CASSFGQAHYDTQYF
TRBJ2-2,.,TRBV24-1,CATSDLQGMWTGELFF
TRBJ1-5,.,TRBV27,CASSSLGAGINPQHF
TRBJ2-2,.,TRBV9,CASSPPRNLARDTGELFF
TRBJ2-1,.,TRBV12-5,CASGPGTIRYNEQFF
TRBJ2-3,.,TRBV10-3,CAISAGGSLADTQYF
TRBJ1-5,TRBD1,TRBV2,CASSTGGRQPQHF
TRBJ2-7,.,TRBV12-3/TRBV12-4,CASSSRRVEQYF
TRBJ1-1,.,TRBV4-1,CASSSPSGGEPEAFF
TRBJ2-1,TRBD2,TRBV10-3,CAISESAGGPYEQFF
TRBJ2-2,.,TRBV11-2,CASSYGVRSTGELFF
TRBJ2-7,TRBD2,TRBV18,CASSPPAGGGNEQYF
TRBJ1-5,.,TRBV7-8,CASSPDSLNQPQHF
TRBJ2-7,TRBD2,TRBV7-7,CSQTPRDYGFYEQYF
TRBJ2-1,TRBD2,TRBV7-2,CASRRTSGILNEQFF
TRBJ2-1,TRBD2,TRBV6-2/TRBV6-3,CASSALRLAGSGNEQFF
TRBJ1-2,.,TRBV12-3/TRBV12-4,CASSLPDKGYGYTF
TRBJ2-2,.,TRBV6-2/TRBV6-3,CASTPWSGELFF
TRBJ2-7,.,TRBV9,CASSAGPGLMTYEQYF
TRBJ2-2,.,TRBV10-1,CASSDVGFTGELFF
TRBJ2-3,.,TRBV5-8,CASSLWGAGSTDTQYF
TRBJ2-2,.,TRBV11-2,CASSLDIITGELFF
TRBJ2-1,TRBD1,TRBV24-1,CATSRQGNEQFF
TRBJ1-5,TRBD1,TRBV12-3/TRBV12-4,CASGTGGNQPQHF
TRBJ2-5,.,TRBV6-6,CASRPRGETQYF
TRBJ2-3,.,TRBV24-1,CATSDIPQGNTQYF
TRBJ2-1,TRBD2,TRBV24-1,CATSEAGEPNEQFF